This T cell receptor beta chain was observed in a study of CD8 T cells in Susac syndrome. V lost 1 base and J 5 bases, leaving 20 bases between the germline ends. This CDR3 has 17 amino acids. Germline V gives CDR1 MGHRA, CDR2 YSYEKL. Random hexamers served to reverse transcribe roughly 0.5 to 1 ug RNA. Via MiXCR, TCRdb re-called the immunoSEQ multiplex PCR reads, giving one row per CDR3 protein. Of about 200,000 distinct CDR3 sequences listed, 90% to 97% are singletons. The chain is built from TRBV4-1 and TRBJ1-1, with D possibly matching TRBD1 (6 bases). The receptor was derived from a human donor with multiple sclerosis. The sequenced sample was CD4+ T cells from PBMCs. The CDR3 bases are TGCGCCAGCAGCCAAGTTTTGAGGGGGACACGGGGAACTGAAGCTTTCTTT. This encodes CASSQVLRGTRGTEAFF.